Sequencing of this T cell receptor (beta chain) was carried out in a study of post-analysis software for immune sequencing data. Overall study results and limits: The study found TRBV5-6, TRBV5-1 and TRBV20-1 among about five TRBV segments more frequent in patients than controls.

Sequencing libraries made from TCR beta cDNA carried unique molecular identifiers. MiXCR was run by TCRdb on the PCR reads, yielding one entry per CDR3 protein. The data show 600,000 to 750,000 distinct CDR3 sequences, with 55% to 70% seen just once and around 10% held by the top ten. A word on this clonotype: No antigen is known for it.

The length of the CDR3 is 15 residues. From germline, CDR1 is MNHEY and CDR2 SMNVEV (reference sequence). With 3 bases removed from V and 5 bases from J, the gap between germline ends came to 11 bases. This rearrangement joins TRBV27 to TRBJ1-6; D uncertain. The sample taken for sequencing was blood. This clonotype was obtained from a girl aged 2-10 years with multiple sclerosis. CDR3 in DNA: TGTGCCAGCAGTTTTTCCCGCCCGAATAATTCACCCCTCCACTTT. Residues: CASSFSRPNNSPLHF.